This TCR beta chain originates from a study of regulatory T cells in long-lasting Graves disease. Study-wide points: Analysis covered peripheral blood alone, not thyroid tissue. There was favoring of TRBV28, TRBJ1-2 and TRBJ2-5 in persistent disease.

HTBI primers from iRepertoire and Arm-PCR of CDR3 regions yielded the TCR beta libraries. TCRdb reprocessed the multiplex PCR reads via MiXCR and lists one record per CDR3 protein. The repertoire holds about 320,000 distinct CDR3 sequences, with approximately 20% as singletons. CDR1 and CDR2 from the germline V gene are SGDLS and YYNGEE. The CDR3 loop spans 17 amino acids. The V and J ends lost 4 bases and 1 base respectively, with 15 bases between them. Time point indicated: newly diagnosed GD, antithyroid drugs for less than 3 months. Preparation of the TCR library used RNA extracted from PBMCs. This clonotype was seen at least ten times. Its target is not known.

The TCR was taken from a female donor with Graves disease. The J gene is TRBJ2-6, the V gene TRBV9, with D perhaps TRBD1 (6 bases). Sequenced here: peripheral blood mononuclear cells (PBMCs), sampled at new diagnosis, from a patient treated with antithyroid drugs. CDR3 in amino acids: CASSPRTEDSGANVLTF. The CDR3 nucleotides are TGTGCCAGCAGCCCGCGGACAGAAGATTCTGGGGCCAACGTCCTGACTTTC.